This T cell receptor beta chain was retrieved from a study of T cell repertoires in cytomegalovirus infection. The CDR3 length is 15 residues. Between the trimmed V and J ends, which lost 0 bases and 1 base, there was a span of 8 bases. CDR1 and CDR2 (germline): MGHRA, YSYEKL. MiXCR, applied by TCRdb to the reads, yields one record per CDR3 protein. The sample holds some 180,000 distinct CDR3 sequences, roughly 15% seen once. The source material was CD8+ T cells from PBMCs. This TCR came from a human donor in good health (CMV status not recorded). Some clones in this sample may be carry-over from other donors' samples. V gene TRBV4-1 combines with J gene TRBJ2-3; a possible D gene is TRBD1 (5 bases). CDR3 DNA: TGCGCCAGCAGCCAAGAATTACAGGGCACAGATACGCAGTATTTT. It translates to CASSQELQGTDTQYF.